The 8 T cell receptor beta chains in this list originate from one sample, sequenced in a study of cytomegalovirus exposure and HLA in healthy donors. Clones were read by immunoSEQ multiplex PCR, and TCRdb kept only the in-frame ones, dropping some. The sample has 100,000 to 150,000 clones; over 85% are singletons. Material for sequencing was PBMCs. The receptors come from a woman under 30 in good health and CMV-seronegative.

The table lists this clone with a few counts. The chain recombines TRBV28 with TRBJ2-7, with 8 bases identical to TRBD2. Looked up from germline, CDR1 is MDHEN and CDR2 is SYDVKM. V gave up 6 bases and J gave up 2 bases; unmatched junction bases: 12. The CDR3 length is 16 residues. For the CDR3, the DNA is TGTGCCAGCAGGGCCAAGGAGCGGGGGCCCACCTACGAGCAGTACTTC. It yields the protein CASRAKERGPTYEQYF.

The J gene is TRBJ2-1, the V gene TRBV5-1; D might be TRBD2 (6 bases). This CDR3 contains 15 residues. V was trimmed by 4 bases and J by 2 bases, leaving 13 bases between them. The germline CDR1 and CDR2 sequences are SGHRS and YFSETQ. The CDR3 protein is CASSPRGETYNEQFF. For the CDR3, the DNA is TGCGCCAGCAGCCCCCGCGGGGAAACCTACAATGAGCAGTTCTTC.

The count of this clone is one. The gene calls are TRBV4-3 and TRBJ2-7; maybe TRBD2 (5 bases). The CDR3 has 14 amino acids. V dropped 3 bases and J dropped 3 bases, with 12 bases sitting between them. CDR1 is LGHNA, CDR2 YSLEER, per germline. For the CDR3, the DNA is TGCGCCAGCAGCCAGGTTGTCGGGGACTACGAGCAGTACTTC. Encoded protein: CASSQVVGDYEQYF.

V gene TRBV19 combines with J gene TRBJ1-5, with 7 nucleotides matching TRBD1. V trimming: 3 bases; J trimming: 9 bases; junction bases outside the gene matches: 11. Germline V gene sequence: CDR1 LNHDA, CDR2 SQIVND (reference sequence). This CDR3 is built from 15 residues. The chain's CDR3 is CASSIGGTAVWPQHF. The CDR3 DNA follows: TGTGCCAGTAGTATCGGAGGGACAGCGGTCTGGCCCCAGCATTTT.

The CDR3 sequence is CASSHPWGGTNTGELFF. CDR3 nucleotides: TGTGCCAGCAGCCACCCTTGGGGGGGGACGAACACCGGGGAGCTGTTTTTT. V usage is TRBV14 and J usage is TRBJ2-2, with 7 nucleotides matching TRBD2. The J segment lost 0 bases and the V segment lost 3 bases, leaving 7 bases of the junction unmatched. Germline loops: CDR1 SGHDN, CDR2 FVKESK. There are 17 residues in the CDR3.

The chain has TRBV2 and TRBJ1-1, with a tentative D call TRBD1 (5 bases). Trimming pared 1 base from V and 0 bases from J, leaving 6 bases between. CDR1 is SNHLY, CDR2 FYNNEI, per germline. This CDR3 comprises 14 residues. In DNA form, the CDR3 reads TGTGCCAGCAGTGAAGGGACACTGAACACTGAAGCTTTCTTT. Translation gives CASSEGTLNTEAFF.

The V and J genes are TRBV13 and TRBJ2-7; 9 positions agree with TRBD1. The trim removed 5 bases at V and 3 bases at J, leaving 8 bases unmatched. This CDR3 is built from 15 residues. Germline CDR1 and CDR2: PRHDT and FYEKMQ (reference sequence). CDR3 bases: TGTGCCAGCAGCCCAACCGGGACAGGGTACTACGAGCAGTACTTC. It translates to CASSPTGTGYYEQYF.

V usage is TRBV19 and J usage is TRBJ1-2; TRBD1 matches at 9 bases. After removal of 4 bases from V and 6 bases from J, the junction contained 3 bases not matched to a gene. The CDR3 is made up of 13 amino acids. Germline V gives CDR1 LNHDA, CDR2 SQIVND (reference sequence). The CDR3 DNA follows: TGTGCCAGTAGTAGGGACAGGGCAGATGGCTACACCTTC. Protein product: CASSRDRADGYTF.